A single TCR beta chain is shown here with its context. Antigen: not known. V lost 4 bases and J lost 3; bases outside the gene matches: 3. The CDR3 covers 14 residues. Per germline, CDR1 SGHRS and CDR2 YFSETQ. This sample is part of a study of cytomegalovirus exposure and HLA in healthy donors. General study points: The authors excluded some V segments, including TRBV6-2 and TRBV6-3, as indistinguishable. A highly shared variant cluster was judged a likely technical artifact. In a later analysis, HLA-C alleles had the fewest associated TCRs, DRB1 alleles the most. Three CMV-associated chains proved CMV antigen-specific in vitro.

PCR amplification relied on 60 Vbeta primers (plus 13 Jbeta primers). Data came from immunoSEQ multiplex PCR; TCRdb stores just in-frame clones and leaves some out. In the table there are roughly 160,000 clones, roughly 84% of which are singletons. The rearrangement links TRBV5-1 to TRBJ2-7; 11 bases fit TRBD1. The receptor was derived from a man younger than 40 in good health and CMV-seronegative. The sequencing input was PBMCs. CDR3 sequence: CASSGDRGIYEQYF. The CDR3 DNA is TGCGCCAGCAGCGGGGACAGGGGGATCTACGAGCAGTACTTC.